This TCR beta chain is drawn from a study of blood T cell repertoires in COVID-19. Study-wide context: Sample material is recorded as cDNA or gDNA derived from T cells, B-cell-depleted T cells, or PBMCs.

The germline CDR1 and CDR2 sequences are SNHLY and FYNNEI. The CDR3 spans 15 residues. With V trimmed by 8 bases and J by 7 bases, 13 bases remained unmatched. Original handling: Nucleated cell counts were estimated from reference gene primer amplification. Sequenced by immunoSEQ multiplex PCR; TCRdb stores in-frame clones only, minus some. Clone size and the V and J calls come from that table; the DNA yielded D and trimming. The table includes 250,000 or so clones, less than 90% detected once. The chain recombines TRBV2 with TRBJ2-2, with 7 bases matching TRBD1. Sequenced: peripheral blood. The receptor's source is a woman in her forties who had recovered from COVID-19. CDR3 nucleotide sequence: TGTGCCAGCCAACCGACAGGGCAAACGGTCGGGGAGCTGTTTTTT. It translates to CASQPTGQTVGELFF.